The entry below describes one T cell receptor beta chain. The CDR3 has 14 amino acids. Trimming took 3 bases from V and 4 from J; bases not matched to a gene: 6. Germline lookup yields CDR1 SGDLS and CDR2 YYNGEE. The table came from immunoSEQ multiplex PCR; TCRdb's copy has only in-frame clones and leaves some out. The sample lists some 4,000 clones; around 78% were seen once. Indicated time point: week 3, after first cycle of checkpoint inhibitor. The data were obtained in a study of blood T cell dynamics during melanoma immunotherapy. About the study: Standard first-line treatment here was pembrolizumab or nivolumab plus ipilimumab in metastatic melanoma.

The sequencing here drew on blood, taken from a patient treated with checkpoint blockade. The receptor was isolated from a human donor with melanoma. The chain is built from TRBV9 and TRBJ2-5; 7 nucleotides agree with TRBD1. This CDR3 reads CASSDRTGVETQYF. The CDR3 DNA follows: TGTGCCAGCAGCGACCGTACAGGGGTAGAGACCCAGTACTTC.